Here is one T cell receptor beta chain with its context. The data were taken from a study of blood T cell repertoires in COVID-19. Study-level information: Whether acute or convalescent, the COVID-19 samples came from the United States, Italy and Spain. T cells, B-cell-depleted T cells, or PBMCs supplied cDNA or gDNA.

Original data processing: How many nucleated cells were present was estimated from reference gene primer amplification. TCRdb's table, derived via immunoSEQ multiplex PCR, lists solely in-frame clones and lacks some. V and J calls and clone size are given by that table; D and trimming were obtained from the DNA. This sample has over 70,000 clones, with 91% found just once. After removal of 2 bases from V and 3 bases from J, the junction contained 9 bases not matched to a gene. Germline lookup yields CDR1 SGHKS and CDR2 YYEKEE (reference sequence). The CDR3 length is 16 residues. The source is a human donor with active COVID-19. The donor label of this sample is uncertain. The rearrangement links TRBV5-5 to TRBJ2-5, with 8 bases lining up with TRBD1. The sample was peripheral blood. The CDR3 here is CASSLGQGGFEETQYF. CDR3 DNA: TGTGCCAGCAGCTTAGGACAGGGAGGTTTTGAAGAGACCCAGTACTTC.